These 9 T cell receptor beta chains originate from one sample sequenced in a study of blood T cell repertoires in COVID-19. The repertoire was sequenced with immunoSEQ multiplex PCR; TCRdb's copy has only in-frame clones and lacks some. The profile shows about 400,000 clones, around 86% of them singletons. The specimen sequenced was peripheral blood. The receptors originated from a woman in her 30s with active or convalescent COVID-19.

V usage is TRBV6-6 and J usage is TRBJ1-1, with D perhaps matching TRBD1 (6 bases). V shed 2 bases and J shed 4 bases, with 17 bases lying between them. This CDR3 comprises 16 residues. Germline CDR1 and CDR2: MNHNY and SVGAGI (reference sequence). The CDR3 reads CASSYERTTGFTEAFF. The CDR3 bases are TGTGCCAGCAGTTACGAAAGAACCACAGGGTTCACTGAAGCTTTCTTT.

Written as DNA, the CDR3 is TGTGCCAGTACTTTGGACAGGGGTGACACTGAAGCTTTCTTT. Protein product: CASTLDRGDTEAFF. The chain is built from TRBV6-5 and TRBJ1-1; 9 bases are shared with TRBD1. Germline values: CDR1 MNHEY, CDR2 SVGAGI. V gave up 9 bases and J gave up 3 bases; unmatched junction bases: 8. The CDR3 spans 14 residues.

The chain links TRBV6-5 to TRBJ2-7, with TRBD1 identical over 9 bases. In germline, CDR1 is MNHEY, CDR2 SVGAGI. V lost 10 bases and J lost 7; bases outside the gene matches: 11. The CDR3 sequence is 13 residues long. The chain's CDR3 is CATRQGVRGEQYF. In nucleotides, the CDR3 is TGTGCCACCCGACAGGGGGTAAGAGGGGAGCAGTACTTC.

In this sample, this clone turned up a few times. The CDR3: CASSPLAGATYEQYF. As DNA, the CDR3 is TGTGCCAGCTCACCACTAGCGGGAGCAACCTACGAGCAGTACTTC. The chain has TRBV18 and TRBJ2-7; 9 nucleotides agree with TRBD2. J gave up 2 bases and V 1 base, and 3 bases lay outside the gene matches. The CDR3 totals 15 residues. Germline V gene sequence: CDR1 KGHSH, CDR2 LQKENI.

The table lists this clone with a count of one. The chain employs TRBV5-4 and TRBJ1-2; the D gene is possibly TRBD1 (6 bases). The CDR3 consists of 12 residues. CDR1 and CDR2 from the germline V gene are SGHNT and YYREEE (reference sequence). The V end lost 4 bases, the J end lost 7 bases, and 11 bases lay between the germline ends. The CDR3 loop is CASSPPQGGYTF. CDR3 DNA: TGTGCCAGCAGCCCCCCACAGGGTGGCTACACCTTC.

The chain has TRBV6-5 and TRBJ1-3, with D possibly TRBD1 on 5 matching bases. Germline loops: CDR1 MNHEY, CDR2 SVGAGI. V shed 8 bases and J shed 5 bases, with 16 bases lying between them. This CDR3 region has 14 residues. The CDR3 nucleotides read TGTGCCAGCGCCATTCTCAGGGATCGAAACACCATATATTTT. Amino acids: CASAILRDRNTIYF.

V and J are TRBV5-6 and TRBJ2-3; D is undetermined. Trimming stripped 5 bases from V and 3 bases from J, with 10 bases between. This CDR3 is built from 13 residues. The germline gives CDR1 SGHDT, CDR2 YYEEEE. DNA of the CDR3: TGTGCCAGCAGTCCGACTCGAACAGATACGCAGTATTTT. It translates to CASSPTRTDTQYF.

The chain links TRBV3-1 (or the pseudogene TRBV3-2) to TRBJ2-1; 7 bases match TRBD2. J gave up 3 bases and V 4 bases, and 9 bases lay outside the gene matches. The CDR3 consists of 16 residues. CDR1 is LGHDT and CDR2 is YNNKEL in the germline V gene (reference sequence). This chain's CDR3 is CASSLAGRGIYNEQFF. Here the CDR3 DNA reads TGTGCCAGCAGCCTAGCGGGCAGAGGAATCTACAATGAGCAGTTCTTC.

The chain joins TRBV9 to TRBJ2-2; 7 bases match TRBD2. J gave up 4 bases and V 4 bases, and 10 bases lay outside the gene matches. The CDR3 is made up of 16 amino acids. The germline CDR1 and CDR2 sequences are SGDLS and YYNGEE. The CDR3 DNA follows: TGTGCCAGCAGCCCCCGGGGGGTGTCGGGCACCGGGGAGCTGTTTTTT. This codes for CASSPRGVSGTGELFF.